This section outlines one T cell receptor beta chain sequence together with its context. Its target is not known. The sample originates from a study of siplizumab effects on memory and regulatory T cells. TCRdb's copy holds only in-frame clones and misses some; the assay was immunoSEQ multiplex PCR. The data hold some 62,000 clones, with around three quarters observed a single time. Study-wide results and caveats: Among alloreactive clones, only a minor fraction mapped to unstimulated subsets.

The CDR3 runs to 16 residues. V was trimmed by 7 bases and J by 2 bases, leaving 18 bases between them. Germline loops: CDR1 MDHEN, CDR2 SYDVKM. The sample taken for sequencing was memory CD4+ T cells sorted from blood. The TCR originated in a human donor in good health. This chain connects TRBV28 to TRBJ2-1, with D maybe TRBD2 (6 bases). This chain's CDR3 is CASMIGGGVTYNEQFF. For the CDR3, the DNA is TGTGCCAGCATGATCGGGGGTGGAGTAACCTACAATGAGCAGTTCTTC.